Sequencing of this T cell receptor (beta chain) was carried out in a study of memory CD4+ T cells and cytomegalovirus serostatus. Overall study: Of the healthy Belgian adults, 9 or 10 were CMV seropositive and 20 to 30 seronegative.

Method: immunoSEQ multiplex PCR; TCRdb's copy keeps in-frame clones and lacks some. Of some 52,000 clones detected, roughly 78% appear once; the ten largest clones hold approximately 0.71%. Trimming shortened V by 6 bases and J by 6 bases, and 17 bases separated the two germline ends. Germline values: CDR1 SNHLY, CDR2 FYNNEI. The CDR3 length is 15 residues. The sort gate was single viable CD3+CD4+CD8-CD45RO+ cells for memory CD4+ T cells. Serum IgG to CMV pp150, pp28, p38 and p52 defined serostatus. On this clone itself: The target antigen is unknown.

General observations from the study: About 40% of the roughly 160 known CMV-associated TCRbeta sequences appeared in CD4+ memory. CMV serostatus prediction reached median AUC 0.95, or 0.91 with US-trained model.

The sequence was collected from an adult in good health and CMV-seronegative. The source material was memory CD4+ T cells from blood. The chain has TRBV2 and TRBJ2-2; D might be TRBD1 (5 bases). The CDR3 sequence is CASSGPAQGAGELFF. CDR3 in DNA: TGTGCCAGCAGCGGACCCGCCCAGGGTGCCGGGGAGCTGTTTTTT.